This entry is about one TCR beta chain. An equimolar mix of two oligonucleotides served as the beta constant-region primer for TRBC1 and TRBC2. The ligated cDNA underwent four PCR rounds using SP2 and nested alpha and beta constant-region primers. Ligation attached a single-stranded oligonucleotide with a 12-nucleotide UMI and the SP2 primer to the cDNA 3' end. A single record per CDR3 protein comes from TCRdb applying MiXCR to the UMI-ligation and nested PCR reads. Of 80,000 to 95,000 distinct CDR3 sequences listed, roughly 9.3% are singletons. This entry belongs to a study of naive and memory T cell subsets. The sequenced material came from naive CD8+ T cells from blood. The TCR was taken from a human donor in good health.

The CDR3 nucleotides read TGTGCCATCAGTGCCACCACCCCGGAGACCCAGTACTTC. It yields the protein CAISATTPETQYF. The chain links TRBV10-3 to TRBJ2-5; no clear D gene. CDR3 length: 13 residues. V was pared by 4 bases and J by 5 bases, with 11 bases between. The germline V gene has CDR1 ENHRY and CDR2 SYGVKD.